This T cell receptor beta chain emerged from a study of cytomegalovirus exposure and HLA in healthy donors (dated by TCRdb to 2015 to 2018). About the investigation overall: An earlier analysis of under 600 of the donors reported about 250 Gb of sequence data and 117 million unique TCR beta sequences from about 179 million T cells. About 310 gigabases of sequencing data and approximately 85 million unique TCR sequences were included in an early release covering about 620 HLA-typed donors. Of the 398 genotyped donors, approximately 82% fell in the genetic ancestry cluster associated with self-reported Caucasian donors. The study aimed to test whether cataloging public T cell receptors could reveal signatures of past pathogen exposure. Using immunosequencing, the study profiled T cell repertoires from fewer than 700 subjects and related those repertoires to cytomegalovirus serostatus. A separate validation cohort of roughly 130 different subjects was used in addition to the roughly 640-subject first cohort. To predict cytomegalovirus infection status, the study brought together high-throughput TCR immunosequencing, statistical association of individual TCRs with disease status, and machine learning. A later analysis re-analyzed previously published TCR beta repertoires from 666 donors and added high-resolution HLA genotyping to study TCR occurrence patterns. The later analysis used no new phenotypic data to find candidate immune exposures, relying instead on TCR beta sequences and their occurrence across donors. To decide whether each TCR beta V gene segment behaved as functional or pseudogenic, an earlier analysis of fewer than 750 of the donors relied on high-throughput TCR beta sequencing. Donor age, sex, ethnicity and CMV serostatus were compiled alongside the repertoire data. Genome-wide SNP genotypes for about three fifths of the roughly 700 donors were used in a later genetic analysis, which treated that subset as a discovery cohort. All discovery cohort repertoires had been generated on a single sequencing platform. Class I and class II HLA loci were covered by the typing at four-digit resolution. The number of donors typed differed by locus, with roughly 629-640 for A, B, C, DRB1 and DQB1, 522 for DQA1, over 600 for DPA1, and 450 to 480 for DPB1. A few DR-DQ haplotypes were handled as single units for association and clustering because linkage in the cohort was strong. Among 398 genotyped donors of the cohort, an average of 235,054 unique TCR beta nucleotide sequences were sequenced per donor, around a sixth of them non-productive. Study-wide findings and limitations: An association between a missense DCLRE1C variant and V-gene and J-gene trimming of TCR beta chains was found in a later genetic analysis and replicated in an independent cohort. Correlated functional status among segregating V segments might reflect linkage disequilibrium, but an unknown experimental factor could not be ruled out. The earlier analysis of about 600 of the donors excluded roughly 16 rarely observed V segments, including chromosome 9 orphons, because counts were too low. The authors suggested that the approach could potentially be generalized to other disease states and immunological phenotypes. In a later analysis, TCR association rates were found to vary across HLA loci, with the most associated TCRs seen for DRB1 alleles and the fewest for HLA-C alleles. The presence/absence analyses assumed that sequencing depth was roughly uniform across donors, and that assumption may not be true. According to a later analysis, most CMV-associated TCR beta chains appeared to be HLA-restricted, and the HLA associations seemed to be driven largely by CMV exposure. Because HLA typing was unavailable for some donors at each locus, only the typed subset was used in association tests. The classifier was reported to diagnose cytomegalovirus status with high specificity and sensitivity in both the original and validation cohorts. Specific HLA alleles were associated with 16,951 TCR beta sequences at a false discovery rate of 0.05 in a later analysis. According to a later analysis, parvovirus B19, influenza, CMV and Epstein-Barr virus appeared linked to several top co-occurrence clusters. Across donors, most TCR sequences were observed very rarely, whereas some public TCRs were present in many individuals. Compared with equally common non-associated chains, HLA-associated TCR beta chains in a later analysis were more clonally expanded and had lower generation probabilities. In an earlier analysis of 450 to 750 of the donors, most TCR beta V segments appeared in productive rearrangements about 87% or about 30% of the time, broadly matching IMGT annotations. Immune exposure information for the cohort was limited to CMV serostatus. The cohort was sequenced for TCR beta chains only, and without alpha or paired-chain data the features that could be detected were limited. The 87-base-pair reads could not distinguish some IMGT-functional V segments, including TRBV6-2 and TRBV6-3, so those segments were excluded. A total of 150 to 200 TCR beta chains were listed by the study as associated with cytomegalovirus. Assigning TCR associations to individual alleles was difficult when HLA alleles, especially DR and DQ, strongly co-occurred. In a later genetic analysis, fewer N-insertions in productive TCRs were reported among donors in an Asian-associated ancestry cluster than the roughly 700-donor mean. A further reported finding was that TCR beta sequences accurately predicted the HLA-A and HLA-B alleles for most subjects in the first cohort. A few of the identified cytomegalovirus-associated TCR beta chains were confirmed in vitro to be specific for cytomegalovirus antigens. A cluster of highly shared sequence variants was judged likely to be a technical artifact of the sequencing pipeline.

After removal of 3 bases from V and 3 bases from J, the junction retains 3 bases not matched to a gene. Sequences SGHTA (CDR1) and FQGNSA (CDR2) are obtained from the germline V gene. The cysteine opens and the phenylalanine closes a CDR3 of 15 amino acids. Only the CDR3 portion is preserved as DNA: 45 bases, with reading frame beginning at the first base. In total, 500 to 700 healthy bone marrow donors made up the cohort. At the time of sampling, every cohort member was nominally healthy, though immune exposures that went unrecorded were likely present. The donor tested CMV seronegative and was one of the 352 seronegative cohort members. Each donor provided a peripheral blood sample, and peripheral blood mononuclear cells were used for TCR beta sequencing. Genomic DNA extraction from the blood cell samples was performed with the Qiagen DNeasy Blood Extraction Kit. Libraries came from the immunoSEQ multiplex PCR assay. The multiplex PCR relied on a mix of 60 forward primers for TCR Vbeta segments and 13 reverse primers for TCR Jbeta segments. A multiplex PCR assay on genomic DNA amplified the CDR3 region of rearranged TCR beta genes. The amplified TCR beta libraries were sequenced on the Illumina HiSeq System as 87-base-pair reads. On the authors' methods: In a later analysis, tens of millions of unique TCR beta chains were counted across the roughly 610 repertoires, and some 10 million of these chains were shared by at least two donors. Raw reads were error-corrected and collapsed into unique sequences by a nearest-neighbor algorithm in which closely related sequences were merged to remove PCR and sequencing errors. Alignment of CDR3 sequences to IMGT reference sequences was used to assign V, D and J gene segments. For a sequence to be retained, a match of at least six nucleotides to both a V gene segment and a J gene segment was required. A rearrangement was called productive if the CDR3 had no stop codons and remained in frame with V and J, and every other rearrangement was called non-productive. CDR3 was defined by IMGT convention, running from the second conserved V-encoded cysteine to the conserved J-encoded phenylalanine. Sequences without an unambiguous match to a single V gene segment were excluded from the earlier analysis of a few hundred of the donors. An earlier analysis of almost 600 of the donors classified V segments as functional when productive rearrangements were above 56.7% and as segregating when the standard deviation between donors was above 5%. To diagnose cytomegalovirus status from the catalog of TCR beta chain sequences, a statistical classification framework was built. In a later analysis, V and J genes were assigned by comparing TCR nucleotide sequences against IMGT/GENE-DB human TR gene sequences. Using the TCRdist pipeline, a later analysis assigned CDR3 sequences along with most-parsimonious VDJ recombination scenarios. In a later analysis, each TCR beta chain was defined by its CDR3 amino acid sequence together with its V-gene family, and reads without a unique V-gene family were excluded. A later analysis removed nearly 600 highly shared, low-generation-probability nucleotide sequences to deal with suspected cross-contamination and a sequencing artifact. For each public chain, a later analysis derived a clonal expansion index from normalized ranks of inferred template counts within each repertoire. Generation probabilities in a later analysis came from a VDJ recombination model fitted to out-of-frame rearrangements, and those results were checked against IGoR. In a later analysis, hypergeometric tests were used to score TCR-TCR, TCR-HLA and TCR-CMV co-occurrence, with a repertoire-size bias correction applied to TCR pairs. A later analysis estimated false discovery rates by permuting HLA or CMV assignments 20 times. In a later analysis, co-occurring TCRs were grouped using DBSCAN, and TCRdist sequence similarity was added for clustering within HLA-allele-positive subsets. For co-occurrence clustering, repertoires with fewer than 30,000 or more than 120,000 public chains were excluded, along with five repertoires with anomalous nucleotide sharing. TCRdb holds this immuneACCESS table with in-frame rearrangements only. Some clones are missing; in checked studies, unresolved V genes explain under half, and the rest has no known cause. V and J calls and clone size are as listed in that table; D and trimming were resolved from the DNA. The sample contains under 200,000 clones, around 80% of them found a single time. 0.5% of the sample belongs to the ten largest clones.

Notes on this clone: It lacks a known antigen. Base qualities are missing; no much larger clone stands one base away.

The V and J segments used are TRBV7-2 and TRBJ2-3; 10 central bases correspond to TRBD2. The sequenced sample was PBMCs. The sequence was collected from a woman between 50 and 59 years old in good health and CMV-seronegative. CDR3 reads: CASSFQAGGTDTQYF. The sequence in DNA is TGTGCCAGCAGCTTTCAAGCGGGGGGGACAGATACGCAGTATTTT.